The 25 T cell receptor beta chains reported below all come from one sample, sequenced in a study of shared clonotypes between healthy human individuals (dated by TCRdb to the early 2020s). Preparation of the library involved the immunoSEQ multiplex PCR assay. Sourced from immuneACCESS, this table was stored by TCRdb with only in-frame sequences that have V and J called. A share of the clones is absent; for the studies checked, an unresolved V gene accounts for under half, and the remainder has no known explanation. Across this sample there are approximately 700,000 clones, with around 73% seen only once. The ten largest account for 1.5% to 2% of the sample. Sequenced sample: memory CD4+ T cells sorted from blood. Sample cell subset or site, as interpreted from the label and publication: CD45RA-negative fraction. These receptors originate from a woman in her thirties in good health.

This rearrangement joins TRBV30 to TRBJ2-7; D remains ambiguous. Germline CDR1 and CDR2: GTSNPN and SVGIG (reference sequence). Trimming took off 2 bases at V and 3 bases at J, with 8 bases between the two ends. The CDR3 runs to 12 residues. CDR3 in amino acids: CAWSRSLYEQYF. CDR3 bases: TGTGCCTGGAGTCGGAGTCTCTACGAGCAGTACTTC.

The sample holds one count of this clone. The V and J genes are TRBV5-4 and TRBJ2-3; 9 nucleotides agree with TRBD2. The CDR3 contains 16 residues. Germline V gene lookup returns CDR1 SGHNT and CDR2 YYREEE (reference sequence). V was pared by 3 bases and J by 4 bases, with 9 bases of the junction left unmatched. CDR3 region: CASSYLRLAVSDTQYF. For the CDR3, the DNA is TGTGCCAGCAGCTACCTCCGACTAGCGGTGTCAGATACGCAGTATTTT.

V usage is TRBV4-1 and J usage is TRBJ1-5; a weak D match, TRBD1 (5 bases). Germline V lookup: CDR1 MGHRA, CDR2 YSYEKL. Trimming shortened V by 4 bases and J by 3 bases, and 19 bases separated the two germline ends. CDR3 size: 17 residues. In nucleotides, the CDR3 is TGCGCCAGCAGCCTCTACCTCTCCGGGACGGACAATCAGCCCCAGCATTTT. Translation: CASSLYLSGTDNQPQHF.

This rearrangement joins TRBV2 to TRBJ1-4, with D perhaps TRBD1 (5 bases). CDR3 length: 14 residues. V lost 3 bases to trimming and J lost 4 bases, with 9 bases between them. The germline V gene encodes CDR1 SNHLY and CDR2 FYNNEI. This chain's CDR3 is CASSEGGNNEKLFF. The CDR3 nucleotides read TGTGCCAGCAGTGAGGGGGGGAATAATGAAAAACTGTTTTTT.

Notes on this clone: Given a much more abundant clone one base away, this may be a read error. Other DNA sequences in this specimen translate into the identical CDR3. This chain links TRBV11-2 with TRBJ1-1, with 8 bases lining up with TRBD1. This CDR3 contains 13 residues. The germline V gene encodes CDR1 SGHAT and CDR2 FQNNGV. With 4 bases clipped from V and 3 bases from J, the junction kept 1 base outside the gene matches. The CDR3 DNA follows: TGTGCCAGCAGCTCACAGGGGGACACTGAAGCTTTCTTT. It encodes CASSSQGDTEAFF. The complete variable domain, with remaining parts taken from reference TRBV11-2 and TRBJ1-1, reads EAGVAQSPRYKIIEKRQSVAFWCNPISGHATLYWYQQILGQGPKLLIQFQNNGVVDDSQLPKDRFSAERLKGVDSTLKIQPAKLEDSAVYLCASSSQGDTEAFFGQGTRLTVV.

The V gene is TRBV7-2, the J gene TRBJ2-7; the D gene is possibly TRBD1 (5 bases). The ends were cut back, 0 bases at V and 2 bases at J, with 11 bases in the middle. This CDR3 is built from 15 residues. In germline, CDR1 is SGHTA, CDR2 FQGNSA. The CDR3 DNA reads TGTGCCAGCAGCTTAGCGGCAGGGTTTACCTACGAGCAGTACTTC. Amino acids: CASSLAAGFTYEQYF.

Remarks on this clone: This may come from a read error, since a much larger clone is one base off. Other DNA sequences in this sample translate to the same CDR3. This sequence joins TRBV5-1 and TRBJ2-3; 10 bases line up with TRBD1. The germline gives CDR1 SGHRS, CDR2 YFSETQ. CDR3 size: 16 residues. V dropped 0 bases and J dropped 2; count of bases not matched to a gene: 3. The CDR3 region has the DNA TGCGCCAGCAGCTTGGGACAGGGGGCTTCCACAGATACGCAGTATTTT. Translated, it gives CASSLGQGASTDTQYF.

Comments on this clone: A far larger clone is just one base off, so this is likely a read error. This sample also contains other DNA sequences that code for the same CDR3. The chain links TRBV7-3 to TRBJ2-1; D is possibly TRBD2 (5 bases). The CDR3 loop spans 15 amino acids. V lost 5 bases, J lost 0 bases, and 11 bases lay in between. The germline gives CDR1 SGHTA, CDR2 FQGTGA. CDR3: CASSPQRDSYNEQFF. The CDR3 DNA sequence: TGTGCCAGCAGCCCCCAACGGGACTCCTACAATGAGCAGTTCTTC.

The gene calls are TRBV7-6 and TRBJ2-6; D perhaps matches TRBD1 (6 bases). Germline CDR1 is SGHVS and CDR2 is FNYEAQ. The CDR3 covers 16 residues. V gave up 0 bases and J gave up 3 bases, with 9 bases separating them. Here the CDR3 reads CASSLARGGGANVLTF. The CDR3 coding sequence is TGTGCCAGCAGCTTAGCCAGGGGTGGTGGGGCCAACGTCCTGACTTTC.

The chain employs TRBV25-1 and TRBJ2-5; D is tentatively TRBD1 or TRBD2 (6 bases each). Trimming shortened V by 3 bases and J by 11 bases, and 19 bases separated the two germline ends. CDR1 and CDR2 (germline): MGHDK, SYGVNS. The CDR3 has 14 amino acids. The CDR3 sequence: CASSEGGTLREQYF. The CDR3 DNA is TGTGCCAGCAGTGAGGGGGGCACCCTGAGGGAGCAGTACTTC.

About this clone itself: Different DNA sequences within this sample yield the same CDR3. J is TRBJ1-5 and V is TRBV15; 9 positions agree with TRBD1. The CDR3 runs to 14 residues. CDR1 is LNHNV, CDR2 YYDKDF, per germline (reference sequence). With 1 base clipped from V and 5 bases from J, the junction kept 0 bases outside the gene matches. The CDR3 region is CATSRGQGDQPQHF. Here the CDR3 DNA reads TGTGCCACCAGCAGAGGACAGGGGGATCAGCCCCAGCATTTT. Combining the CDR3 with reference TRBV15 and TRBJ1-5 gives the whole variable domain DAMVIQNPRYQVTQFGKPVTLSCSQTLNHNVMYWYQQKSSQAPKLLFHYYDKDFNNEADTPDNFQSRRPNTSFCFLDIRSPGLGDTAMYLCATSRGQGDQPQHFGDGTRLSIL.

This chain connects TRBV28 to TRBJ2-3; the D is unclear. In germline, CDR1 is MDHEN, CDR2 SYDVKM. V lost 3 bases to trimming and J lost 2 bases, with 18 bases between them. The CDR3 has 17 amino acids. The CDR3 DNA sequence: TGTGCCAGCAGTTTTGCCCGACTGAGTGGGGTCACAGATACGCAGTATTTT. Translated, it gives CASSFARLSGVTDTQYF. Looking up the rest from reference TRBV28 and TRBJ2-3 gives the full variable domain: DVKVTQSSRYLVKRTGEKVFLECVQDMDHENMFWYRQDPGLGLRLIYFSYDVKMKEKGDIPEGYSVSREKKERFSLILESASTNQTSMYLCASSFARLSGVTDTQYFGPGTRLTVL.

V is TRBV5-6 and J is TRBJ2-5; TRBD1 or TRBD2 may be the D gene (5 bases each). CDR1 is SGHDT and CDR2 is YYEEEE in the germline V gene. V was shortened by 3 bases and J by 4 bases, with 10 bases between the two germline ends. The CDR3 runs 13 residues. DNA for the CDR3: TGTGCCAGCAGCTCGGGACCCCCAGAGACCCAGTACTTC. Its translation is CASSSGPPETQYF.

This clone was detected a few times. The chain uses TRBV29-1 and TRBJ2-7, with TRBD1 matching over 8 bases. The CDR3 runs 14 residues. The germline V gene encodes CDR1 SQVTM and CDR2 ANQGSEA. J gave up 3 bases and V 4 bases, and 8 bases lay outside the gene matches. In DNA, the CDR3 is TGCAGCGTTGTGCTTGGACAGGGAGGCTACGAGCAGTACTTC. It is translated as CSVVLGQGGYEQYF.

CDR3 sequence: CASSKSALGYEQYF. The CDR3 DNA reads as TGTGCCAGCAGTAAAAGTGCGTTGGGCTACGAGCAGTACTTC. J is TRBJ2-7 and V is TRBV9; unclear D gene. The CDR3 loop spans 14 amino acids. V lost 5 bases to trimming and J lost 3 bases, with 15 bases between them. Germline CDR1 is SGDLS and CDR2 is YYNGEE. Drawing the rest from reference TRBV9 and TRBJ2-7, the complete variable domain is DSGVTQTPKHLITATGQRVTLRCSPRSGDLSVYWYQQSLDQGLQFLIQYYNGEERAKGNILERFSAQQFPDLHSELNLSSLELGDSALYFCASSKSALGYEQYFGPGTRLTVT.

The chain uses TRBV27 and TRBJ2-3; 8 bases match TRBD1. The CDR3 has 15 residues. V gave up 6 bases and J gave up 4 bases; unmatched junction bases: 9. CDR1 is MNHEY and CDR2 is SMNVEV in the germline V gene (reference sequence). The CDR3, as DNA: TGTGCCAGCAGGTCAGACAGGGGATTAGCAGATACGCAGTATTTT. Translating gives CASRSDRGLADTQYF.

This sequence joins TRBV29-1 and TRBJ2-7; possibly TRBD2 for D (6 bases). The germline CDR1 and CDR2 sequences are SQVTM and ANQGSEA. The CDR3 loop spans 12 amino acids. V lost 4 bases to trimming and J lost 5 bases, with 12 bases between them. CDR3 DNA: TGCAGCGTTGGAGGGCTAGCGAACGAGCAGTACTTC. It specifies CSVGGLANEQYF.

V usage is TRBV4-1 and J usage is TRBJ1-1; 8 nucleotides line up with TRBD1. CDR3 length equals 13 residues. Germline-derived CDR1 and CDR2 are MGHRA and YSYEKL. The trim removed 4 bases at V and 8 bases at J, leaving 6 bases unmatched. CDR3 in DNA: TGCGCCAGCAGCCTCCCTTGGGACAGGGAAGCTTTCTTT. As protein: CASSLPWDREAFF.

At least ten counts were recorded for this clone. The V gene is TRBV25-1, the J gene TRBJ2-7, with no clear D. The CDR3 spans 13 residues. V lost 7 bases to trimming and J lost 0 bases, with 10 bases between them. Germline V lookup: CDR1 MGHDK, CDR2 SYGVNS. CDR3 nucleotide sequence: TGTGCCAGCAAGGCCAAAAGCTCCTACGAGCAGTACTTC. Protein sequence: CASKAKSSYEQYF.

This chain uses TRBV7-8 with TRBJ2-7; TRBD2 might be the D (6 bases). Trimming cost V 1 base and J 3 bases, with 13 bases left between them. The CDR3 spans 15 residues. Germline V gene sequence: CDR1 SGHVS, CDR2 FQNEAQ. CDR3 DNA sequence: TGTGCCAGCAGCTTAGGAGGGACTGCGGGCTACGAGCAGTACTTC. It encodes CASSLGGTAGYEQYF.

The chain has TRBV6-6 and TRBJ2-7, with D possibly being TRBD2 (6 bases). In germline, CDR1 is MNHNY, CDR2 SVGAGI (reference sequence). V lost 8 bases and J 3 bases, leaving 14 bases between the germline ends. CDR3 length: 13 residues. The CDR3 DNA follows: TGTGCCAGCGGGGCTAGCGAATACTACGAGCAGTACTTC. Translation: CASGASEYYEQYF.

The gene calls are TRBV19 and TRBJ2-1; possibly TRBD1 for D (6 bases). CDR1 is LNHDA, CDR2 SQIVND, per germline (reference sequence). The CDR3 sequence is 15 residues long. V lost 3 bases, J lost 8 bases, and 17 bases lay in between. The CDR3 nucleotides are TGTGCCAGTAGTATTTTGGGCAGGGGCGAGGATGAGCAGTTCTTC. Amino acids: CASSILGRGEDEQFF. Together with reference TRBV19 and TRBJ2-1, the CDR3 gives the full variable domain: DGGITQSPKYLFRKEGQNVTLSCEQNLNHDAMYWYRQDPGQGLRLIYYSQIVNDFQKGDIAEGYSVSREKKESFPLTVTSAQKNPTAFYLCASSILGRGEDEQFFGPGTRLTVL.

The rearrangement joins TRBV7-3 to TRBJ2-5; D remains unclear. Germline values: CDR1 SGHTA, CDR2 FQGTGA. Trimming took off 0 bases at V and 3 bases at J, with 11 bases between the two ends. The CDR3 spans 15 residues. The CDR3: CASSLTGLWEETQYF. CDR3 coding DNA: TGTGCCAGCAGCTTAACCGGTTTGTGGGAAGAGACCCAGTACTTC.

The chain uses TRBV28 and TRBJ2-2, with 8 bases identical to TRBD1. CDR1 is MDHEN, CDR2 SYDVKM, per germline. The CDR3 covers 14 residues. The junction had 8 bases not matched to a gene; V was cut back by 8 bases and J by 6 bases. The CDR3 here is CASYGQGHPGELFF. CDR3 bases: TGTGCCAGCTATGGACAGGGACATCCCGGGGAGCTGTTTTTT.

This clone was counted a single time. The rearrangement joins TRBV7-2 to TRBJ2-3, with a possible D match to TRBD2 (5 bases). Germline V gives CDR1 SGHTA, CDR2 FQGNSA. V lost 7 bases and J lost 0, with 14 bases in between. There are 15 residues in the CDR3. This chain's CDR3 is CASTFGSGSTDTQYF. DNA for the CDR3: TGTGCCAGCACGTTTGGGTCGGGAAGCACAGATACGCAGTATTTT.